Following are 21 T cell receptor beta chains from one sample sequenced in a study of blood T cell repertoires in COVID-19. The table came from immunoSEQ multiplex PCR; TCRdb's copy has only in-frame clones and leaves some out. The sample consists of about 480,000 clones, about 90% of them appearing once. Material: PBMCs or T cells enriched from blood (not recorded which). The receptors derive from a woman between 18 and 30 years old with acute COVID-19.

The CDR3 sequence is CASSLANSLPLHF. Here the CDR3 DNA reads TGTGCCAGCAGCTTAGCGAACAGTCTTCCCCTCCACTTT. The rearrangement uses TRBV7-2 and TRBJ1-6; D unresolved. Deletions cut 0 bases from V and 13 bases from J, with 10 bases between. Germline CDR1 and CDR2: SGHTA and FQGNSA. The CDR3 runs 13 residues. The variable domain in full, completed from reference TRBV7-2 and TRBJ1-6, reads GAGVSQSPSNKVTEKGKDVELRCDPISGHTALYWYRQSLGQGLEFLIYFQGNSAPDKSGLPSDRFSAERTGGSVSTLTIQRTQQEDSAVYLCASSLANSLPLHFGNGTRLTVT.

This clone has just a few counts. V and J are TRBV28 and TRBJ1-5, with 9 bases fitting TRBD1. The V gene's germline CDR1 is MDHEN and CDR2 SYDVKM. V shed 5 bases and J 7 bases; nucleotides not matched to a gene: 9. The CDR3 is 15 residues long. CDR3 sequence reads: CASSPQDRGDQPQHF. Written as DNA, the CDR3 is TGTGCCAGCAGTCCCCAGGACAGGGGAGACCAGCCCCAGCATTTT.

This chain joins TRBV10-3 and TRBJ2-2, with TRBD1 matching 9 bases. The CDR3 loop spans 15 amino acids. V gave up 2 bases and J gave up 7 bases; unmatched junction bases: 5. From germline, CDR1 is ENHRY and CDR2 SYGVKD. Written as DNA, the CDR3 is TGTGCCATCAGTGAGACAGGGGGCGCGGGCGGGGAGCTGTTTTTT. Translation gives CAISETGGAGGELFF.

The V call is TRBV3-1 (or the pseudogene TRBV3-2), the J call TRBJ2-1; D remains ambiguous. V gave up 2 bases and J gave up 5 bases, with 7 bases separating them. This CDR3 has 13 amino acids. CDR1 and CDR2 (germline): LGHDT, YNNKEL (reference sequence). The CDR3 DNA is TGTGCCAGCAGCCAACCCTTCCACAATGAGCAGTTCTTC. This gives the protein CASSQPFHNEQFF.

Here the CDR3 DNA reads TGTGCCAGCAGCGTAGAATTGGGGGCCCAAGAGACCCAGTACTTC. Its translation is CASSVELGAQETQYF. The rearrangement uses TRBV9 and TRBJ2-5; TRBD1 might be the D (6 bases). Trimming stripped 0 bases from V and 1 base from J, with 10 bases between. This CDR3 region has 15 residues. The germline V gene encodes CDR1 SGDLS and CDR2 YYNGEE.

This chain links TRBV2 with TRBJ1-2, with 10 bases aligning to TRBD1. Trimming took 6 bases from V and 6 from J; bases not matched to a gene: 4. Germline V gene sequence: CDR1 SNHLY, CDR2 FYNNEI. The CDR3 spans 13 residues. The CDR3 DNA reads as TGTGCCAGCAGCGGGGACAGGGGTAATGGCTACACCTTC. It encodes CASSGDRGNGYTF. Variable domain in full (rest from reference TRBV2 and TRBJ1-2): EPEVTQTPSHQVTQMGQEVILRCVPISNHLYFYWYRQILGQKVEFLVSFYNNEISEKSEIFDDQFSVERPDGSNFTLKIRSTKLEDSAMYFCASSGDRGNGYTFGSGTRLTVV.

The gene calls are TRBV27 and TRBJ2-1; D unresolved. The CDR3 loop spans 13 amino acids. CDR1 MNHEY and CDR2 SMNVEV come from the germline V gene (reference sequence). Trimming removed 6 bases at V and 0 bases at J, with 6 bases between. The DNA of the CDR3 is TGTGCCAGCAGCAGAGGCTCCTACAATGAGCAGTTCTTC. It translates to CASSRGSYNEQFF.

The J gene is TRBJ1-2, the V gene TRBV7-8; D is unresolved. Germline loops: CDR1 SGHVS, CDR2 FQNEAQ. The V end lost 0 bases, the J end lost 2 bases, and 7 bases lay between the germline ends. This CDR3 is 14 amino acids long. The CDR3 nucleotides are TGTGCCAGCAGCTTAGCAGCACTCAACTATGGCTACACCTTC. This gives the protein CASSLAALNYGYTF. Supplemented by reference TRBV7-8 and TRBJ1-2, the full variable domain reads GAGVSQSPRYKVAKRGQDVALRCDPISGHVSLFWYQQALGQGPEFLTYFQNEAQLDKSGLPSDRFFAERPEGSVSTLKIQRTQQEDSAVYLCASSLAALNYGYTFGSGTRLTVV.

This clone has a single count. The chain couples TRBV27 to TRBJ1-6; 7 nucleotides line up with TRBD1. This CDR3 is 14 amino acids long. CDR1 is MNHEY, CDR2 SMNVEV, per germline (reference sequence). The V segment lost 7 bases and the J segment 7 bases; nucleotides outside the gene matches: 7. CDR3 DNA: TGTGCCAGCACCCGGGACAGCGCCAATTCACCCCTCCACTTT. This codes for CASTRDSANSPLHF.

The sample holds a few counts of this clone. V usage is TRBV5-4 and J usage is TRBJ2-1; 9 bases agree with TRBD1. J lost 2 bases, V lost 4 bases, and 7 bases had no gene match. Germline CDR1 SGHNT, CDR2 YYREEE (reference sequence). The CDR3 runs 16 residues. Here the CDR3 DNA reads TGTGCCAGCAGCCCGGGACAGGGAGGAACCTACAATGAGCAGTTCTTC. Protein sequence: CASSPGQGGTYNEQFF.

V and J are TRBV18 and TRBJ1-3; D unclear. Trimming removed 2 bases from V and 4 bases from J, with 9 bases in between. The CDR3 has 14 amino acids. Per germline, CDR1 KGHSH and CDR2 LQKENI. CDR3 residues: CASSPASSGNTIYF. The CDR3 DNA follows: TGTGCCAGCTCACCAGCGTCGTCGGGAAACACCATATATTTT. The full variable domain, with the rest looked up from reference TRBV18 and TRBJ1-3, is NAGVMQNPRHLVRRRGQEARLRCSPMKGHSHVYWYRQLPEEGLKFMVYLQKENIIDESGMPKERFSAEFPKEGPSILRIQQVVRGDSAAYFCASSPASSGNTIYFGEGSWLTVV.

The chain couples TRBV12-3 or TRBV12-4 to TRBJ1-5; D uncertain. V gave up 6 bases and J gave up 2 bases, with 8 bases separating them. The CDR3 runs 13 residues. CDR3 loop: CASSYTGNQPQHF. CDR3 DNA: TGTGCCAGCAGCTATACAGGCAATCAGCCCCAGCATTTT.

This clone was seen only a few times. V gene TRBV20-1 combines with J gene TRBJ2-7; unclear D gene. Trimming took 4 bases from V and 1 from J, leaving 5 bases between them. Germline lookup yields CDR1 DFQATT and CDR2 SNEGSKA (reference sequence). The CDR3 contains 11 residues. CDR3 sequence (DNA): TGCAGTGCTACCCATTCCTACGAGCAGTACTTC. Protein: CSATHSYEQYF.

The chain joins TRBV2 to TRBJ2-7; TRBD2 might be the D (5 bases). Trimming took off 4 bases at V and 0 bases at J, with 13 bases between the two ends. This CDR3 spans 15 amino acids. The V gene's germline CDR1 is SNHLY and CDR2 FYNNEI. The CDR3 loop is CASSAGVYDSYEQYF. The CDR3 DNA is TGTGCCAGCAGTGCCGGGGTCTATGACTCCTACGAGCAGTACTTC.

The V call is TRBV6-1, the J call TRBJ1-5; D is possibly TRBD1 (5 bases). The V end lost 3 bases, the J end lost 6 bases, and 9 bases lay between the germline ends. Germline CDR1 reads MNHNS; CDR2 reads SASEGT. CDR3 length: 13 residues. For the CDR3, the DNA is TGTGCCAGCAGTGAGGACATAAGTCAGCCCCAGCATTTT. Protein: CASSEDISQPQHF.

The V and J genes are TRBV7-8 and TRBJ2-4; maybe TRBD1 (6 bases). Looked up from germline, CDR1 is SGHVS and CDR2 is FQNEAQ. The CDR3 contains 18 residues. Deletions cut 2 bases from V and 2 bases from J, with 19 bases between. Here the CDR3 DNA reads TGTGCCAGCAGCTTAAAGCCTACCTTACAGGGAACCAAAAACATTCAGTACTTC. This codes for CASSLKPTLQGTKNIQYF.

The V and J genes are TRBV27 and TRBJ1-1, with TRBD1 matching 10 bases. The CDR3 sequence is 15 residues long. With V trimmed by 5 bases and J by 1 base, 4 bases remained unmatched. Germline lookup yields CDR1 MNHEY and CDR2 SMNVEV (reference sequence). This CDR3 is CASSPGQGGNTEAFF. Here the CDR3 DNA reads TGTGCCAGCAGTCCCGGACAGGGGGGGAACACTGAAGCTTTCTTT.

This rearrangement joins TRBV29-1 to TRBJ2-3, with 9 bases aligning to TRBD1. The CDR3 covers 14 residues. The V gene end was trimmed by 6 bases and the J gene end by 4 bases; junction bases not matched to a gene: 8. Germline V gives CDR1 SQVTM, CDR2 ANQGSEA. CDR3 bases: TGCAGCGTAACCCGGAGACAGGGGGCAGATACGCAGTATTTT. This encodes CSVTRRQGADTQYF.

J is TRBJ2-1 and V is TRBV7-3; 13 bases map to TRBD2. Germline trimming cut 5 bases from V and 0 bases from J; bases unmatched to any gene: 10. Germline V gene sequence: CDR1 SGHTA, CDR2 FQGTGA. This CDR3 is 19 amino acids long. CDR3 sequence (DNA): TGTGCCAGCAGCGAAACTAGCGGGGGGGCCGAAAGCTCCTACAATGAGCAGTTCTTC. Its translation is CASSETSGGAESSYNEQFF. Complete variable domain (other parts from reference TRBV7-3 and TRBJ2-1): GAGVSQTPSNKVTEKGKYVELRCDPISGHTALYWYRQSLGQGPEFLIYFQGTGAADDSGLPNDRFFAVRPEGSVSTLKIQRTERGDSAVYLCASSETSGGAESSYNEQFFGPGTRLTVL.

V gene TRBV7-9 combines with J gene TRBJ2-5; D unresolved. V lost 1 base and J lost 2, with 8 bases in between. Germline loops: CDR1 SEHNR, CDR2 FQNEAQ (reference sequence). The CDR3 consists of 14 residues. The CDR3 nucleotides read TGTGCCAGCAGCTTAGTGGCCGTGCAAGAGACCCAGTACTTC. Translation: CASSLVAVQETQYF.

The chain carries TRBV3-1 (or the pseudogene TRBV3-2) and TRBJ2-3; 10 bases are a match to TRBD2. CDR3 length equals 15 residues. The trim removed 1 base at V and 6 bases at J, leaving 4 bases unmatched. Germline loops: CDR1 LGHDT, CDR2 YNNKEL (reference sequence). The CDR3 DNA reads TGTGCCAGCAGCCAAGGAGCGGGGGGGCGGGATACGCAGTATTTT. It specifies CASSQGAGGRDTQYF.